This T cell receptor (beta chain) was retrieved from a study of blood T cell repertoires in COVID-19. In the authors' workflow: Reference gene primer amplification in the assay estimated nucleated cell counts. The table came from immunoSEQ multiplex PCR; TCRdb's copy has only in-frame clones and leaves some out. V and J calls and clone size are as listed in that table; D and trimming were resolved from the DNA. The sample contains fewer than 120,000 clones, 76% of which appear only once. The CDR3 totals 14 residues. Between the trimmed V and J ends, which lost 6 bases and 6 bases, there was a span of 14 bases. Germline V gene data show CDR1 as MDHEN and CDR2 as SYDVKM.

V and J are TRBV28 and TRBJ1-4; no definite D call. This TCR derives from an elderly woman with acute or convalescent COVID-19. The sample comprised peripheral blood. The CDR3 protein is CASRRTGGDEKLFF. CDR3 nucleotides: TGTGCCAGCAGGCGCACTGGAGGTGATGAAAAACTGTTTTTT.